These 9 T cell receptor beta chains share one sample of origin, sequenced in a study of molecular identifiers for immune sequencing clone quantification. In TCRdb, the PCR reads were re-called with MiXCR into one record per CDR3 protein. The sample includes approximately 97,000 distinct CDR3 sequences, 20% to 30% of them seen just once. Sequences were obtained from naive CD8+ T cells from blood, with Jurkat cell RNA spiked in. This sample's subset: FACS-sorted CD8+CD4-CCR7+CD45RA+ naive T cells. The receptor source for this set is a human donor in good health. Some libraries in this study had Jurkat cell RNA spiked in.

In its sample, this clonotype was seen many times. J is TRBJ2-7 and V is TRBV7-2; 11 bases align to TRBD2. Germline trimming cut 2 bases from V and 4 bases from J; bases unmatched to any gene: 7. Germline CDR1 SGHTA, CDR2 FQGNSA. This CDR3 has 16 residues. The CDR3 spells CASSLRPRTSGYEQYF. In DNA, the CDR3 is TGTGCCAGCAGCTTACGTCCGAGGACTAGCGGGTACGAGCAGTACTTC.

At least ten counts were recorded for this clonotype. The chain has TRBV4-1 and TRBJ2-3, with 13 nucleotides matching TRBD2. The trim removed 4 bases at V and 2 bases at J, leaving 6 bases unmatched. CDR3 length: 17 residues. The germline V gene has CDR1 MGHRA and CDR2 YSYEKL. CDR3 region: CASSLLAGGPSTDTQYF. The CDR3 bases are TGCGCCAGCAGCCTACTAGCGGGGGGGCCCTCCACAGATACGCAGTATTTT.

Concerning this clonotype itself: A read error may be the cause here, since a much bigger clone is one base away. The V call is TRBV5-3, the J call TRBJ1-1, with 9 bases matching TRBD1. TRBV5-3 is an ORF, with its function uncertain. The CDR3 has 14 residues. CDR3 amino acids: CASSSQGALAEAFF. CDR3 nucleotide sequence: TGTGCCAGCAGCTCACAGGGGGCTTTGGCTGAAGCTTTCTTT.

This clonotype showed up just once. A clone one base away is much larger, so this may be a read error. The CDR3 reads CASSLGAEAYEQYF. CDR3 coding DNA: TGTGCCAGCAGCTTAGGCGCCGAAGCCTACGAGCAGTACTTC. The gene calls are TRBV7-9 and TRBJ2-7, with no clear D. The CDR3 is made up of 14 amino acids. V was trimmed by 1 base and J by 2 bases, leaving 9 bases between them. Germline values: CDR1 SEHNR, CDR2 FQNEAQ (reference sequence). The full variable domain, rest sourced from reference TRBV7-9 and TRBJ2-7, is DTGVSQNPRHKITKRGQNVTFRCDPISEHNRLYWYRQTLGQGPEFLTYFQNEAQLEKSRLLSDRFSAERPKGSFSTLEIQRTEQGDSAMYLCASSLGAEAYEQYFGPGTRLTVT.

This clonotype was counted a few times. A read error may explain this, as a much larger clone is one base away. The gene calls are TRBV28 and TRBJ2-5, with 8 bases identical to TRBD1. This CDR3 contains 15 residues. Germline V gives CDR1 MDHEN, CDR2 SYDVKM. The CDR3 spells CASSLTLRGQEAQYF. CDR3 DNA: TGTGCCAGCAGCCTCACCCTCAGGGGGCAAGAGGCCCAGTACTTC.

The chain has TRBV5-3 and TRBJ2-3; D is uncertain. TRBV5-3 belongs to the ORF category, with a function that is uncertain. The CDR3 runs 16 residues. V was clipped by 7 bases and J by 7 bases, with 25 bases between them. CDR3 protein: CARAGFEEPSPHTQYF. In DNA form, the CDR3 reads TGTGCCAGAGCTGGCTTTGAGGAACCTTCACCACATACGCAGTATTTT.

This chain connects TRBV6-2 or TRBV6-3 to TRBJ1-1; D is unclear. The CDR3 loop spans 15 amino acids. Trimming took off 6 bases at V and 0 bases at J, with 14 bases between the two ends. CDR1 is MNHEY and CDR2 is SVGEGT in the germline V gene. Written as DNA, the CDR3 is TGTGCCAGCAGGGGAGGACGGGAAATGAACACTGAAGCTTTCTTT. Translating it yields CASRGGREMNTEAFF.

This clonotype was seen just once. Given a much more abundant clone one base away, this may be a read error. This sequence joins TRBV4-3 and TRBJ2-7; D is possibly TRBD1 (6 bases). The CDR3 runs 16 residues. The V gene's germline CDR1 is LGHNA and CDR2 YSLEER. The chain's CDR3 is CASSQDLGRGIDEQSF. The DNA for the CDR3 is TGCGCCAGCAGCCAAGATTTGGGCAGGGGTATCGACGAGCAGTCCTTC.

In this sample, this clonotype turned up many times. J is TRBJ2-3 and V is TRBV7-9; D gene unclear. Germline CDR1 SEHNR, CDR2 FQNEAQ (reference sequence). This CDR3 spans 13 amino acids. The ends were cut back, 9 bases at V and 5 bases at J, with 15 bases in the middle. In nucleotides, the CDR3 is TGTGCCAGTGGAGCCCAGGTGGAAGATACGCAGTATTTT. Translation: CASGAQVEDTQYF.